The clone carrying this T cell receptor beta chain was found once. Its antigen is unidentified. The assay was immunoSEQ multiplex PCR, and TCRdb's table has in-frame clones only and misses some. The table shows 25,000 to 30,000 clones, with more than 75% occurring only once. In germline, CDR1 is SGHRS, CDR2 YFSETQ. CDR3 length equals 14 residues. V shed 2 bases and J shed 0 bases, with 9 bases lying between them. Patients with autoimmune history or systemic immunosuppression were excluded. This sample is part of a study of OX40 agonist ivuxolimab in advanced cancers. Study information: Ivuxolimab was delivered to patients intravenously every 2 weeks at doses spanning 0.01 to 10 mg/kg. General study results and limits: At 0.1 to 3.0 mg/kg, clonal expansion of CD4+ and CD8+ blood T cells had occurred by week 6.

The sample in question was CD4+ or CD8+ T cells sorted from blood, obtained in a trial of the OX40 agonist ivuxolimab. The TCR originated in an adult with an advanced solid tumor such as melanoma, head and neck, liver or kidney cancer. The V gene is TRBV5-1, the J gene TRBJ2-7; D unclear. The CDR3 spells CASSLSGDSYEQYF. CDR3 DNA: TGCGCCAGCAGCTTATCTGGGGACTCCTACGAGCAGTACTTC.